A single TCR beta chain is shown here with its context. This sample was taken from a study of blood T cells in healthy people across ages. CDR3 size: 15 residues. Trimming left V 4 bases short and J 2 bases short, with 15 bases between. Primed by a sample-barcoded 5' primer and a J-beta primer mix, a second PCR proceeded for roughly 7 to 11 cycles. TCRdb re-called the 5' RACE reads through MiXCR, storing one row per CDR3 protein. The sample has under 800,000 distinct CDR3 sequences; 21% are singletons. The chain carries TRBV12-3 or TRBV12-4 and TRBJ2-7, with a tentative D call TRBD2 (6 bases). The specimen was blood. The sequence came from a man in his 70s in good health. The CDR3 here is CASSWGTSIAYEQYF. CDR3 sequence (DNA): TGTGCCAGCAGTTGGGGAACTAGCATAGCCTACGAGCAGTACTTC.